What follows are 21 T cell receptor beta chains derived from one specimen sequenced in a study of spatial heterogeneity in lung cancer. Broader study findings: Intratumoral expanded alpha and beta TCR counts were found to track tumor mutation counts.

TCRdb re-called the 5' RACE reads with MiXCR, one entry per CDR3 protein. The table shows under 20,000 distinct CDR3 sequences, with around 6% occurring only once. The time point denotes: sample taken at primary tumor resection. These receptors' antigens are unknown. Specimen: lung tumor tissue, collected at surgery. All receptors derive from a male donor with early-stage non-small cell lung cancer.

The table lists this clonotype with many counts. The CDR3 here is CASAGTGQGEDTGELFF. The CDR3 bases are TGTGCCAGCGCCGGGACAGGACAAGGAGAGGACACCGGGGAGCTGTTTTTT. This chain uses TRBV28 with TRBJ2-2; 8 nucleotides agree with TRBD1. The ends lost 8 bases at V and 3 bases at J; junction bases unmatched: 14. CDR3 length: 17 amino acids. In germline, CDR1 is MDHEN, CDR2 SYDVKM.

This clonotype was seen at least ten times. The CDR3 DNA follows: TGCGCCAGCAAGAGGGGGGAAGAGACCCAGTACTTC. Amino acids: CASKRGEETQYF. The chain is built from TRBV5-1 and TRBJ2-5; either TRBD1 or TRBD2 may fit D (6 bases each). Germline loops: CDR1 SGHRS, CDR2 YFSETQ. V was cut by 6 bases and J by 3 bases, with 9 bases left in between. This CDR3 is built from 12 residues.

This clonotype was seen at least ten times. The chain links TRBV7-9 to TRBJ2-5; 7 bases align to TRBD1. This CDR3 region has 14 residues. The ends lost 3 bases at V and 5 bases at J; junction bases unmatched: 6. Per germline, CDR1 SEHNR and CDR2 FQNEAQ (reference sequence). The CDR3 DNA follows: TGTGCCAGCAGCTTTCCGACAGGGCCGGAGACCCAGTACTTC. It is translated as CASSFPTGPETQYF.

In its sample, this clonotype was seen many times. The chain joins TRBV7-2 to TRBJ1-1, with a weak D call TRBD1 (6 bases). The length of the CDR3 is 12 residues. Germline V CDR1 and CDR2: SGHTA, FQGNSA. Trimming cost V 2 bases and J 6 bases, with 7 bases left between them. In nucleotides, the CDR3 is TGTGCCAGCAGCTTAAGACAGGCTGAAGCTTTCTTT. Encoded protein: CASSLRQAEAFF.

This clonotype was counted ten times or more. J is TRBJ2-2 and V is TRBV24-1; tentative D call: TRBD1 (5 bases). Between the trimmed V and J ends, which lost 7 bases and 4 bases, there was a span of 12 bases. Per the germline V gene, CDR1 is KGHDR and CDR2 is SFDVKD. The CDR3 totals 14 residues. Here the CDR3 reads CATRADTGTGELFF. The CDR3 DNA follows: TGTGCCACCAGGGCAGACACAGGCACCGGGGAGCTGTTTTTT.

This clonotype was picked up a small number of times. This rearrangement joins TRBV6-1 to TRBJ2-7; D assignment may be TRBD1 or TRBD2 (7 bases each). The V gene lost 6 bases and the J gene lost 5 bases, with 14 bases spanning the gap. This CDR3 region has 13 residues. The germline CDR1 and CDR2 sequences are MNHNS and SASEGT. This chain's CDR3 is CASSLQGTNEQYF. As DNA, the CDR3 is TGTGCCAGCAGCCTACAGGGGACTAACGAGCAGTACTTC.

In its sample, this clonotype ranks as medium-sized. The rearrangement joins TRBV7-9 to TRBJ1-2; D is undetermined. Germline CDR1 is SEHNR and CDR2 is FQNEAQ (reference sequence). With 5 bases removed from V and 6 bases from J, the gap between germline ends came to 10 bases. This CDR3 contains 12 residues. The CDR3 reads CASSPRPHGYTF. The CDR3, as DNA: TGTGCCAGCAGCCCCAGACCCCATGGCTACACCTTC. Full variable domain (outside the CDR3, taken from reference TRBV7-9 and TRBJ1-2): DTGVSQNPRHKITKRGQNVTFRCDPISEHNRLYWYRQTLGQGPEFLTYFQNEAQLEKSRLLSDRFSAERPKGSFSTLEIQRTEQGDSAMYLCASSPRPHGYTFGSGTRLTVV.

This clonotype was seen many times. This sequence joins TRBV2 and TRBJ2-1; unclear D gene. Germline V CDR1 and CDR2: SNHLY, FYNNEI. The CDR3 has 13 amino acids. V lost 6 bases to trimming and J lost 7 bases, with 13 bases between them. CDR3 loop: CASRLSGRNEQFF. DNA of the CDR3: TGTGCCAGCAGACTATCGGGCCGGAATGAGCAGTTCTTC.

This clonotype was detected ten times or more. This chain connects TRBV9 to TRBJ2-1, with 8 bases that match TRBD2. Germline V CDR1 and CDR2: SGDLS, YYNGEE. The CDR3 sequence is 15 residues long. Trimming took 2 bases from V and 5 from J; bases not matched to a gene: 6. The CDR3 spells CASSVSGGINNEQFF. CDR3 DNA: TGTGCCAGCAGCGTTTCGGGAGGGATTAACAATGAGCAGTTCTTC.

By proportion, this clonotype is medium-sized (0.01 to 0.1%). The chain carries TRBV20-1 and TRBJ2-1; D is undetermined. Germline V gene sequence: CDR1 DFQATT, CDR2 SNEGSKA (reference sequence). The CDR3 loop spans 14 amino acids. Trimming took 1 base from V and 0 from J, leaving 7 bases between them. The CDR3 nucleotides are TGCAGTGCTAGAGGGGGAAGCTCCTACAATGAGCAGTTCTTC. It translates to CSARGGSSYNEQFF.

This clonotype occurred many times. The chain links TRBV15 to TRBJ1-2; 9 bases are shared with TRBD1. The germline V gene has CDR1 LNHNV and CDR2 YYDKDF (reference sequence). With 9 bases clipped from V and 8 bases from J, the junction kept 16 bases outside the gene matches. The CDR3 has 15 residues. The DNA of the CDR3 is TGTGCCACTCGTGGACAGGGGCCCGTCGATCGGGGCTACACCTTC. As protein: CATRGQGPVDRGYTF.

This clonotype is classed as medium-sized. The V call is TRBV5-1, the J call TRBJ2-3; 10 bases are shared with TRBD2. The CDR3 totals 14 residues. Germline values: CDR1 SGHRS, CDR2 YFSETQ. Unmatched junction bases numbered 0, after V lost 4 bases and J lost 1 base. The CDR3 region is CASSLAGGTDTQYF. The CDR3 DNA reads TGCGCCAGCAGCCTAGCGGGGGGCACAGATACGCAGTATTTT.

Written as DNA, the CDR3 is TGTGCCAGCAGCGCAGCGGGACTATACGAGCAGTACTTC. Translating gives CASSAAGLYEQYF. The chain joins TRBV25-1 to TRBJ2-7; 7 bases are a match to TRBD2. The V segment lost 6 bases and the J segment 4 bases; nucleotides outside the gene matches: 6. This CDR3 comprises 13 residues. The germline V gene has CDR1 MGHDK and CDR2 SYGVNS.

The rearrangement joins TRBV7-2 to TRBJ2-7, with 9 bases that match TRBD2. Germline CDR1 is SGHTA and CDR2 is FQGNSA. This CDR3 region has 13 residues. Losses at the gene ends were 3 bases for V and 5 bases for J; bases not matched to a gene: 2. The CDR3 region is CASSLASGDEQYF. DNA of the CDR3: TGTGCCAGCAGCTTGGCTAGCGGGGACGAGCAGTACTTC.

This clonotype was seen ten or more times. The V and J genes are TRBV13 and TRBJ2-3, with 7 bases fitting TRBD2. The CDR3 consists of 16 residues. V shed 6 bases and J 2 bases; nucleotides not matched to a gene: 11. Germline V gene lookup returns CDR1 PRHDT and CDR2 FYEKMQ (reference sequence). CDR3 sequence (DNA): TGTGCCAGCAGTCCTCCCCTAGCGGTTTCCACAGATACGCAGTATTTT. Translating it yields CASSPPLAVSTDTQYF.

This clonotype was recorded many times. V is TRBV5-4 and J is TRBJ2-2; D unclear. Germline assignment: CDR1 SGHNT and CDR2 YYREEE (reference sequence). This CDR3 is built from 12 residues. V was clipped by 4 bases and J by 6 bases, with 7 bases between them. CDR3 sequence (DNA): TGTGCCAGCAGCCCCCATGCCGGGGAGCTGTTTTTT. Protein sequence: CASSPHAGELFF.

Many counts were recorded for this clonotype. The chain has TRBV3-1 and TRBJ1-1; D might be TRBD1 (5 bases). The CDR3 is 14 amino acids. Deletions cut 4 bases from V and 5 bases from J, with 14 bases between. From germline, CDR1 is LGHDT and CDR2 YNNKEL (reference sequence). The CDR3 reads CASSLTGGGTEAFF. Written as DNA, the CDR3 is TGTGCCAGCAGCCTAACCGGTGGGGGGACTGAAGCTTTCTTT. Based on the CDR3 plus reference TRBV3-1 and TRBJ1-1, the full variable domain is DTAVSQTPKYLVTQMGNDKSIKCEQNLGHDTMYWYKQDSKKFLKIMFSYNNKELIINETVPNRFSPKSPDKAHLNLHINSLELGDSAVYFCASSLTGGGTEAFFGQGTRLTVV.

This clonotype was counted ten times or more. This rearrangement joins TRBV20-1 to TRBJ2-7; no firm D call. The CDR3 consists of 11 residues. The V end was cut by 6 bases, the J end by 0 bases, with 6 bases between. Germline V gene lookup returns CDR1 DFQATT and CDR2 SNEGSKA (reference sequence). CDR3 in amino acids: CSAASSYEQYF. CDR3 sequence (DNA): TGCAGTGCCGCTAGCTCCTACGAGCAGTACTTC.

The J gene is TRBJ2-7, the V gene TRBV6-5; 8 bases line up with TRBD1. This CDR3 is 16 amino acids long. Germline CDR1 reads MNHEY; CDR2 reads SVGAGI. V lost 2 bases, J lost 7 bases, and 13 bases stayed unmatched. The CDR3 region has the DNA TGTGCCAGCAGTTACCCGCCACCGGGACAGGTGGATGAGCAGTACTTC. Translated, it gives CASSYPPPGQVDEQYF.

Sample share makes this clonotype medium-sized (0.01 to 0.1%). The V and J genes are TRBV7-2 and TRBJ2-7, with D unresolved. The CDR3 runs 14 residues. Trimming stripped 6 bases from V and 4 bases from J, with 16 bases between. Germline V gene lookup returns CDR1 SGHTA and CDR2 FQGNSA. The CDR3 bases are TGTGCCAGCAGTTATTGGGTCCCGGCATACGAGCAGTACTTC. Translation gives CASSYWVPAYEQYF.

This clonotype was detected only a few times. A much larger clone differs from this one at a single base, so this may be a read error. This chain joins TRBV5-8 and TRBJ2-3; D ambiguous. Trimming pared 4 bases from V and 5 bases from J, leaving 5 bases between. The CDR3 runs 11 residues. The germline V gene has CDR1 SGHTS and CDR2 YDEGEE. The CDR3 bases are TGTGCCAGCAGCCGGATAGATACGCAGTATTTT. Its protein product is CASSRIDTQYF. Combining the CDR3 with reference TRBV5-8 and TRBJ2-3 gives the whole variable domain EAGVTQSPTHLIKTRGQQATLRCSPISGHTSVYWYQQALGLGLQFLLWYDEGEERNRGNFPPRFSGRQFPNYSSELNVNALELEDSALYLCASSRIDTQYFGPGTRLTVL.